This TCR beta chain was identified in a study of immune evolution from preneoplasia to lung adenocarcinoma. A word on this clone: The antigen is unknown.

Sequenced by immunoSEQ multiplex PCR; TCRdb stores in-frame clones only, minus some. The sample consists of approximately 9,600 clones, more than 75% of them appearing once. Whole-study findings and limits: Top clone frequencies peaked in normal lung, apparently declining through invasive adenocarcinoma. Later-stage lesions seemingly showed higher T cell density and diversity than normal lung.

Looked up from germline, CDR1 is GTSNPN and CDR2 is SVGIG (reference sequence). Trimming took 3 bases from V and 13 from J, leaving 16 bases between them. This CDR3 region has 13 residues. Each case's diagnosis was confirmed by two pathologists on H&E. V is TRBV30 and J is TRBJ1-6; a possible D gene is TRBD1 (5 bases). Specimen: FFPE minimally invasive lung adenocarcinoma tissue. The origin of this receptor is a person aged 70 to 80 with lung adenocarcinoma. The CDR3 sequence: CAWRGHPDSPLHF. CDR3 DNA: TGTGCCTGGAGGGGCCATCCCGACAGTCCCCTCCACTTT.